The sequence of this T cell receptor (beta chain) was determined in a study of blood T cell repertoires in COVID-19. Study background: Sample material is recorded as cDNA or gDNA derived from T cells, B-cell-depleted T cells, or PBMCs.

The CDR3 contains 14 residues. CDR1 is SNHLY and CDR2 is FYNNEI in the germline V gene. After removal of 6 bases from V and 4 bases from J, the junction contained 4 bases not matched to a gene. Study processing details: The assay estimated nucleated cells by amplifying reference gene primers. The data were produced by immunoSEQ multiplex PCR, yet TCRdb's version contains in-frame clones alone and is incomplete. The DNA gave D and trimming, while V, J and clone size come from that table. The sample includes fewer than 250,000 clones, roughly four fifths of them seen just once. The sequenced sample consisted of peripheral blood. The chain is built from TRBV2 and TRBJ1-3, with 9 bases identical to TRBD1. The clonotype originates from a woman in her forties or fifties with active or convalescent COVID-19. The CDR3 here is CASSRDRAGNTIYF. For the CDR3, the DNA is TGTGCCAGCAGCCGGGACAGGGCGGGAAACACCATATATTTT.